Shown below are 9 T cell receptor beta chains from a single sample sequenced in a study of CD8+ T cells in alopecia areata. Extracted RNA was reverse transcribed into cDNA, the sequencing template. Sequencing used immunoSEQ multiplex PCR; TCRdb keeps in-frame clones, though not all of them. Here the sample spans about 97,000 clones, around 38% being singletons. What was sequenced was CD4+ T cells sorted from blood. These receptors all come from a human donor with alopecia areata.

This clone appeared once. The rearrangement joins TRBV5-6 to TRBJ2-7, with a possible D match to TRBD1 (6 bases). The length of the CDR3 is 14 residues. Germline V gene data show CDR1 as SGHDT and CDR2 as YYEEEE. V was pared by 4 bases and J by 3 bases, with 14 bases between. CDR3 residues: CASSAPGQIYEQYF. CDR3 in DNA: TGTGCCAGCAGCGCTCCGGGACAAATCTACGAGCAGTACTTC.

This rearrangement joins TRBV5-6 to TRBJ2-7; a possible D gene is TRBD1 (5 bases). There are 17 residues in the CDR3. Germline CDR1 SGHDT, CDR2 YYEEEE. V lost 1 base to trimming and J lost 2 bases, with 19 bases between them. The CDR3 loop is CASSLLRAGWAAYEQYF. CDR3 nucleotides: TGTGCCAGCAGCTTGTTAAGGGCAGGGTGGGCTGCCTACGAGCAGTACTTC.

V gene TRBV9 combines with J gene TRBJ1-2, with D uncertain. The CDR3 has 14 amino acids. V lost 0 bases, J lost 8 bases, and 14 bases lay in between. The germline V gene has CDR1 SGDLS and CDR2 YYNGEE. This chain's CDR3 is CASSVGTASMGYTF. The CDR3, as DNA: TGTGCCAGCAGCGTAGGTACGGCCTCAATGGGCTACACCTTC.

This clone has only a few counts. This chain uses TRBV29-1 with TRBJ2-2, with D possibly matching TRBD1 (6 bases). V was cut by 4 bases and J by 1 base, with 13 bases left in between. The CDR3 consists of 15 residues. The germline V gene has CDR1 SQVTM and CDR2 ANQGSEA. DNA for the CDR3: TGCAGCGTTGTGCTGGACAGCCAGAACACCGGGGAGCTGTTTTTT. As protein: CSVVLDSQNTGELFF.

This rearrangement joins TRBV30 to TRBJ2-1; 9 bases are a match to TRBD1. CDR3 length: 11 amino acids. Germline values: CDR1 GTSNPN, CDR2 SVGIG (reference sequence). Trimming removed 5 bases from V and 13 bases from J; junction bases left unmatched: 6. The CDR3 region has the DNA TGTGCCTGGGCGGTGGGACAGGGTCAGTTCTTC. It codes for CAWAVGQGQFF.

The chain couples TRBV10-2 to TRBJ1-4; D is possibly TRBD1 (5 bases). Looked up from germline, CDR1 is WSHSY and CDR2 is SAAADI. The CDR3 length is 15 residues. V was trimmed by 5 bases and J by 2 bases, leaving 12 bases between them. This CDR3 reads CASSPSGTTNEKLFF. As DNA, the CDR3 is TGCGCCAGCAGTCCTTCAGGGACTACTAATGAAAAACTGTTTTTT.

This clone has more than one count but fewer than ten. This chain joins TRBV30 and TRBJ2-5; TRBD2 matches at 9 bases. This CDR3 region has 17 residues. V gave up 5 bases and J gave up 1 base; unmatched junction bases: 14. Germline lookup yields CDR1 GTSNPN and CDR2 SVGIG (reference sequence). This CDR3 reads CAWSTSGNLRRQETQYF. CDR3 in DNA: TGTGCCTGGTCGACTAGCGGAAACCTTAGGCGCCAAGAGACCCAGTACTTC.

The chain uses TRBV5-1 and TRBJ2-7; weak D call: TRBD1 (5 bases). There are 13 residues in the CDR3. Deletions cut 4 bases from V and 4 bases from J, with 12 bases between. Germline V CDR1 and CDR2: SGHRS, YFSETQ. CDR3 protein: CASSQGELYEQYF. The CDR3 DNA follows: TGCGCCAGCAGCCAGGGCGAATTATACGAGCAGTACTTC.

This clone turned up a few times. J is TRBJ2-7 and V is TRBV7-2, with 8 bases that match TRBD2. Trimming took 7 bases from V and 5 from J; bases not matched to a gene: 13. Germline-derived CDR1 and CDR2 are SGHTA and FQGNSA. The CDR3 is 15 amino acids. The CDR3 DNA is TGTGCCAGCACCAAATCCGGGAGCGGGAGCCACGAGCAGTACTTC. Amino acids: CASTKSGSGSHEQYF.